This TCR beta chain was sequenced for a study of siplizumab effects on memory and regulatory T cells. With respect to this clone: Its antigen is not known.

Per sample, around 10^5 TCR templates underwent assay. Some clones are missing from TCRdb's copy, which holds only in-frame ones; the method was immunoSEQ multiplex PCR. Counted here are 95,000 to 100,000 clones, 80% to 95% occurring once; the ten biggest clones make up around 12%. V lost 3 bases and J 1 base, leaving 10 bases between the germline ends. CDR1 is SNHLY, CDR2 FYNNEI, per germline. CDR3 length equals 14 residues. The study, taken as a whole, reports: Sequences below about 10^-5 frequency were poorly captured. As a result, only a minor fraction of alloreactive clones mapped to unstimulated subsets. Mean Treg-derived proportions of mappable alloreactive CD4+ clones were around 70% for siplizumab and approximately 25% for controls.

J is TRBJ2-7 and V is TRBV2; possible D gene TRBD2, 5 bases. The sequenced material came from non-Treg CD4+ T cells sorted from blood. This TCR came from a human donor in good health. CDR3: CASSDLLGSYEQYF. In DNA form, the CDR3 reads TGTGCCAGCAGTGATTTACTAGGGTCCTACGAGCAGTACTTC.